The rows below give T cell receptor beta chains drawn from one sample of a study of beta chain features in type 1 diabetes. Sequencing used immunoSEQ multiplex PCR; TCRdb keeps in-frame clones, though not all of them. Seen here are 130,000 to 150,000 clones, about 7% observed once, and the top ten hold more than 1.1%. Sample: central memory CD4+ T cells from blood. The receptors here all came from a woman aged 25-40 years in good health. CDR3s include the opening cysteine and the closing phenylalanine or tryptophan. D genes are given only for firm matches. A clone size is listed for some rows: how often the clone was seen (once, few, many), or a class if it is expanded.

>17|TRBV7-2|TRBD1|few|TRBJ2-5
TGTGCCAGCAGCCCGAGACGGACAGGGGGATGGGGAGAGACCCAGTACTTC
CASSPRRTGGWGETQYF
>16|TRBV7-9|TRBD1|few|TRBJ1-3
TGTGCCAGCAGCCGACTAAGCACAGGGGCTGGAAACACCATATATTTT
CASSRLSTGAGNTIYF
>11|TRBV5-1|-|-|TRBJ1-2
TGCGCCAGCAGCACTGGCTATGGCTACACCTTC
CASSTGYGYTF
>17|TRBV7-9|-|-|TRBJ2-5
TGTGCCAGCAGCTTGGGAACAGGGACCCGTAGCCAAGAGACCCAGTACTTC
CASSLGTGTRSQETQYF
>16|TRBV27|TRBD2|few|TRBJ2-7
TGTGCCAGCCGCCGGGTCGCGGGGGGGTCCCCCTACGAGCAGTACTTC
CASRRVAGGSPYEQYF
>18|TRBV7-2|TRBD1|few|TRBJ2-5
TGTGCCAGCAGCCCCCCACCCGACAGGGCTAGGTACCAAGAGACCCAGTACTTC
CASSPPPDRARYQETQYF
>13|TRBV7-2|TRBD2|few|TRBJ2-1
TGTGCCAGCAGCTCGGGACTAGCGGATCATCGGTTCTTC
CASSSGLADHRFF
>16|TRBV6-5|-|-|TRBJ1-2
TGTGCCAGCAGTTTCACGGTGGGAGGGAAGAGCTATGGCTACACCTTC
CASSFTVGGKSYGYTF
>13|TRBV28|TRBD1|many|TRBJ1-5
TGTGCCAGCAGTGCGACAGGGAATCAGCCCCAGCATTTT
CASSATGNQPQHF
>17|TRBV7-2|TRBD1|few|TRBJ1-5
TGTGCCAGCAGCTTAGGGGCCGGGGACAGACGAAATCAGCCCCAGCATTTT
CASSLGAGDRRNQPQHF
>12|TRBV30|-|few|TRBJ1-1
TGTGCCTCCGGGACAAGGATTCTCGGGGCTTTCTTT
CASGTRILGAFF
>14|TRBV7-9|-|many|TRBJ2-7
TGTGCCAGCAGCTTAGTTCCGGGAATCTACGAGCAGTACTTC
CASSLVPGIYEQYF
>16|TRBV5-4|-|few|TRBJ1-6
TGTGCCAGCAGCTCTCGAGGGGGGGCAGCTAATTCACCCCTCCACTTT
CASSSRGGAANSPLHF
>14|TRBV27|TRBD2|few|TRBJ2-5
TGTGCCAGCAGTTTAGCGGGAGCCGTGGAGACCCAGTACTTC
CASSLAGAVETQYF
>12|TRBV18|-|-|TRBJ2-1
TGTGCCAGCTCACCGACAGACAATGAGCAGTTCTTC
CASSPTDNEQFF
>16|TRBV18|-|many|TRBJ2-3
TGTGCCAGCTCACCAACGATGAGCCAAACTCGAGATACGCAGTATTTT
CASSPTMSQTRDTQYF
>15|TRBV29-1|-|-|TRBJ1-1
TGCAGCGTTGGTGGTCTGCGGGGTGTAAACACTGAAGCTTTCTTT
CSVGGLRGVNTEAFF
>15|TRBV9|TRBD2|few|TRBJ2-1
TGTGCCAGCAGCGTTTCCAGCGGGGGACACAATGAGCAGTTCTTC
CASSVSSGGHNEQFF
>17|TRBV9|-|-|TRBJ2-1
TGTGCCAGCACCGCAACCCCTGGCGGGATGGTTATCCATGAGCAGTTCTTC
CASTATPGGMVIHEQFF
>12|TRBV2|-|few|TRBJ1-4
TGTGCCAGCAGTGCAGGGAATGAAAAACTGTTTTTT
CASSAGNEKLFF
>13|TRBV18|-|-|TRBJ2-7
TGTGCCAGCTCACCTACAGAGACCTACGAGCAGTACTTC
CASSPTETYEQYF
>14|TRBV28|TRBD2|many|TRBJ2-7
TGTGCCAGCAGTTTCGGGGGGAAGCCCTACGAGCAGTACTTC
CASSFGGKPYEQYF
>13|TRBV7-2|TRBD1|-|TRBJ1-5
TGTGCCAGCAGCTTAGGCCGGGACAGGCACCAGCATTTT
CASSLGRDRHQHF
>15|TRBV29-1|TRBD1|few|TRBJ1-5
TGCAGCGTTGTCGGGACAGGCGATAGCAATCAGCCCCAGCATTTT
CSVVGTGDSNQPQHF
>17|TRBV7-9|-|few|TRBJ1-1
TGTGCCAGCAGCCCTCCTCGCCAGGGTGAGAGCCTAAGAGGAGCTTTCTTT
CASSPPRQGESLRGAFF
>13|TRBV19|-|few|TRBJ2-1
TGTGCCAGTTTTGGCGGGACCTACAATGAGCAGTTCTTC
CASFGGTYNEQFF
>15|TRBV30|TRBD1|few|TRBJ2-7
TGTGCCTGGAGTGTAACTGGACAGGGGGCCTACGAGCAGTACTTC
CAWSVTGQGAYEQYF
>16|TRBV6-6|TRBD2|-|TRBJ2-7
TGTGCCAGCAGTTACTCTACTAGCGGGGCCTTCTACGAGCAGTACTTC
CASSYSTSGAFYEQYF
>12|TRBV27|-|few|TRBJ1-5
TGTGCCAGCAGAAACAGGAATCAGCCCCAGCATTTT
CASRNRNQPQHF
>15|TRBV7-8|-|few|TRBJ2-1
TGTGCCAGCAGCTTATGGCAGCGGTCCTACAATGAGCAGTTCTTC
CASSLWQRSYNEQFF
>16|TRBV30|-|few|TRBJ1-1
TGTGCCTGGAGTGCCCCCGGGACTACCCTGGGCACTGAAGCTTTCTTT
CAWSAPGTTLGTEAFF
>14|TRBV7-2|TRBD1|-|TRBJ1-1
TGTGCCAGCAGCTCACAGGGGGCGACCACTGAAGCTTTCTTT
CASSSQGATTEAFF
>17|TRBV5-1|TRBD2|-|TRBJ2-2
TGCGCCAGCAGCCCAGGACGGGGGGAACTTAACACCGGGGAGCTGTTTTTT
CASSPGRGELNTGELFF
>15|TRBV28|TRBD2|few|TRBJ2-7
TGTGCCGCCCGGGACTTGGCGGGAGGGCCGCTTGAGCAGTACTTC
CAARDLAGGPLEQYF
>15|TRBV29-1|TRBD2|many|TRBJ2-7
TGCAGCGTTGGACTACTAGCGGGAGGGCCGGCCGAGCAGTACTTC
CSVGLLAGGPAEQYF
>16|TRBV15|-|-|TRBJ1-1
TGTGCCACCAGCAGAGATCCCAGGCAGGGGAACACTGAAGCTTTCTTT
CATSRDPRQGNTEAFF
>15|TRBV19|TRBD2|few|TRBJ2-3
TGTGCCAGTAGGAGTAGCGGGAGGGACACAGATACGCAGTATTTT
CASRSSGRDTDTQYF
>15|TRBV10-3|TRBD1|many|TRBJ1-5
TGTGCCATCAGTGACGGGACAGGGTCTTCTCAGCCCCAGCATTTT
CAISDGTGSSQPQHF
>15|TRBV5-4|-|many|TRBJ2-3
TGTGCCAGCAGCTCCTCGTTAGGGGGCACAGATACGCAGTATTTT
CASSSSLGGTDTQYF
>14|TRBV28|-|few|TRBJ1-2
TGTGCCAGCAGTCCTGAATTAGCTAACTATGGCTACACCTTC
CASSPELANYGYTF
>15|TRBV19|-|-|TRBJ2-1
TGTGCCAGTAGTATAGGTAAAGCACTGAACAATGAGCAGTTCTTC
CASSIGKALNNEQFF
>15|TRBV28|-|few|TRBJ2-1
TGTGCCAGCGGGGGCCTAGCGGTACTAAACAATGAGCAGTTCTTC
CASGGLAVLNNEQFF
>16|TRBV7-8|TRBD2|-|TRBJ2-7
TGTGCCAGCAGCTTAGGACTAGCGGGACTCAGATACGAGCAGTACTTC
CASSLGLAGLRYEQYF
>19|TRBV4-2|TRBD2|-|TRBJ2-1
TGTGCCAGCAGCCAAAGGACTAGCGGGAGTCAAGGCTCCTACAATGAGCAGTTCTTC
CASSQRTSGSQGSYNEQFF
>17|TRBV7-8|-|-|TRBJ1-5
TGTGCCAGCAGCTTAGAGGTCTCGCAGGATAGCAATCAGCCCCAGCATTTT
CASSLEVSQDSNQPQHF
>16|TRBV4-2|TRBD2|few|TRBJ2-5
TGTGCCAGCAGCCTCGGACTAGCGGGAGGTCTAGAGACCCAGTACTTC
CASSLGLAGGLETQYF
>14|TRBV7-2|-|-|TRBJ2-7
TGTGCCAGCAGCTTACCCGGGAAGATCTACGAGCAGTACTTC
CASSLPGKIYEQYF
>13|TRBV2|-|-|TRBJ2-7
TGTGCCAGCAGGCTAGACAGGTTTGATGAGCAGTACTTC
CASRLDRFDEQYF